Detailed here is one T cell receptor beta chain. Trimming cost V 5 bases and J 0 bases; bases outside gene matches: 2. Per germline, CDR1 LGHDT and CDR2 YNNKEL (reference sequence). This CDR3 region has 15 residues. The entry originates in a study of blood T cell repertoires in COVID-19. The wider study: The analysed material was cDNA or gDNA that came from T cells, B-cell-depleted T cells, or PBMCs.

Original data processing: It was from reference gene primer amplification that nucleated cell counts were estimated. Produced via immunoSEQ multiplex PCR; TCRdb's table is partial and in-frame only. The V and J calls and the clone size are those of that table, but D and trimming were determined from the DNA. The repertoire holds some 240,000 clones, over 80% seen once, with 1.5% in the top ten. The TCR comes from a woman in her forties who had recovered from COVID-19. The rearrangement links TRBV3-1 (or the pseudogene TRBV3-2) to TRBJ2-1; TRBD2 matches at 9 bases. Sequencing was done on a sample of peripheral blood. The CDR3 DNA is TGTGCCAGCAGCAAGACTAGCGGCTCCTACAATGAGCAGTTCTTC. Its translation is CASSKTSGSYNEQFF.